The rows below give T cell receptor beta chains drawn from one sample of a study of T cell changes during pregnancy in multiple sclerosis. TCRdb keeps only in-frame clones here, not all; method: immunoSEQ multiplex PCR. The sample lists tens of thousands of clones, 75% to 95% occurring once. Sequences were derived from CD4+ T cells from peripheral blood mononuclear cells, sampled in the second trimester of pregnancy. Every receptor here comes from a female donor with multiple sclerosis, enrolled in a pregnancy study. Both conserved end residues are trimmed from each CDR3. Clone size is stated in some rows and not others, as once, few, many or a class when expanded.

v_gene	j_gene	abundance	CDR3aa
TRBV7-6	TRBJ1-1	.	ASSQQGPNTEAF
TRBV30	TRBJ2-5	.	ACSSGRAGETQY
TRBV10-3	TRBJ2-3	.	AGSGGRAADTQY
TRBV30	TRBJ2-6	.	AWSELRRGASGANVLT
TRBV7-8	TRBJ2-3	.	ASSLFSGKDTQY
TRBV19	TRBJ2-7	.	ASSRDRGYEQY
TRBV5-1	TRBJ2-5	once	ASSLYPGITGGLQETQY
TRBV7-8	TRBJ2-2	.	ASSLGVLSGSHGELF
TRBV7-2	TRBJ1-1	.	ASSTGTGRTEAF
TRBV29-1	TRBJ2-3	.	SAERQGFGTQY
TRBV18	TRBJ2-7	.	ASSPEALYEQY
TRBV19	TRBJ2-2	.	ASSRLAGGSYTGELF
TRBV7-2	TRBJ1-2	.	AGGVAGGYGYT
TRBV18	TRBJ2-7	.	ASSFTGQGLNEQY
TRBV6-1	TRBJ1-2	.	ASSEKVSERGYT
TRBV5-1	TRBJ2-7	.	ASSSTRLAGRSEQY
TRBV7-8	TRBJ2-1	.	ASSLRTGLSYNEQF
TRBV5-1	TRBJ1-2	.	ASSLITGTGGSGYT
TRBV7-2	TRBJ1-1	.	ASSRQGTNTEAF
TRBV18	TRBJ1-1	.	ASSPPLGGDRESEAF
TRBV5-5	TRBJ1-1	few	ASSLGRDPAF
TRBV28	TRBJ2-2	.	ASKSGGVGELF
TRBV10-3	TRBJ1-5	.	AISNPSGTGNNQPQH
TRBV6-6	TRBJ1-2	once	ASSTGQGDGGYT
TRBV9	TRBJ2-2	.	ASSVGGANTGELF
TRBV2	TRBJ1-5	.	ASGGGQGVEPQH
TRBV25-1	TRBJ2-1	.	ASSEYIGGTSYNEQF
TRBV18	TRBJ1-1	.	ASSPGANTEAF
TRBV29-1	TRBJ1-5	once	SVLSGSGNQPQH
TRBV19	TRBJ2-6	.	ASSMVRVGANVLT
TRBV19	TRBJ2-5	.	ASSIAGREY
TRBV15	TRBJ1-5	.	ATSLSGDSNQPQH
TRBV5-1	TRBJ2-5	.	ASRVAVQETQY
TRBV7-9	TRBJ1-2	.	ASAGGTGLFGYT
TRBV19	TRBJ1-5	.	ASSMGSGSNQPQH
TRBV10-3	TRBJ2-2	.	AISDLRGQDTGELF
TRBV4-3	TRBJ1-4	.	ASSPSVATNEKLF
TRBV29-1	TRBJ2-7	.	SVKRGLASYEQY
TRBV19	TRBJ1-5	.	ASKRGNQPQH
TRBV6-5	TRBJ2-7	.	ASRLRQTTYEQY
TRBV6-5	TRBJ1-5	.	ASKDRGISNQPQH
TRBV7-9	TRBJ1-6	few	ASSFRDRYSPLH
TRBV6-5	TRBJ1-4	.	ASSYEGGGEKLF
TRBV20-1	TRBJ2-5	.	SARVQETQY
TRBV6-1	TRBJ2-3	.	ASSDRGSTDTQY
TRBV29-1	TRBJ2-3	.	SVAHGVGSPDTQY
TRBV6-6	TRBJ2-2	.	ASSQTTGLEELF
TRBV4-1	TRBJ1-1	.	ASSQDGQRAF
TRBV5-1	TRBJ1-4	.	ASSLITGYEKLF